A selection of T cell receptor beta chains follows, all from one sample in a study of blood T cell repertoires in COVID-19. The repertoire was sequenced with immunoSEQ multiplex PCR; TCRdb's copy has only in-frame clones and lacks some. Of around 230,000 clones listed, approximately 82% are singletons. The sequencing sample was made of PBMCs or T cells enriched from blood (not recorded which). These receptors originate from a man aged 35-49 years who had recovered from COVID-19. Both conserved end residues are part of each CDR3. Each record gives: J gene, V gene, D gene, clone size, CDR3 protein, CDR3 DNA. D genes are given only for firm matches. Some rows mark clone size as missing; the rest say once, few, many or name a class of expanded clone.

TRBJ2-3	TRBV6-4	TRBD2	-	CASSGSGRSGTDTQYF	TGTGCCAGCAGTGGTAGCGGGAGAAGTGGCACAGATACGCAGTATTTT
TRBJ2-7	TRBV6-5	TRBD1	-	CASSITGTGRYEQYF	TGTGCCAGCAGTATCACCGGGACAGGACGCTACGAGCAGTACTTC
TRBJ1-4	TRBV2	TRBD1	-	CASSRDRGETNEKLFF	TGTGCCAGCAGCAGGGACAGGGGAGAGACTAATGAAAAACTGTTTTTT
TRBJ2-5	TRBV2	-	-	CASRLYQETQYF	TGTGCCAGCCGTCTCTATCAAGAGACCCAGTACTTC
TRBJ1-1	TRBV10-3	-	-	CAISGRLNTEAFF	TGTGCCATCAGTGGCAGGCTGAACACTGAAGCTTTCTTT
TRBJ2-7	TRBV5-8	-	-	CASSQSGPTYEQYF	TGTGCCAGCAGCCAAAGCGGGCCCACCTACGAGCAGTACTTC
TRBJ2-7	TRBV28	TRBD1	-	CASTDRGRWEQYF	TGTGCCAGTACCGACAGGGGACGGTGGGAGCAGTACTTC
TRBJ1-1	TRBV30	-	-	CAWSVQGGSEAFF	TGTGCCTGGAGTGTACAAGGCGGCTCTGAAGCTTTCTTT
TRBJ1-6	TRBV7-9	TRBD1	-	CASSLGTGGYNSPLHF	TGTGCCAGCAGCCTCGGGACAGGGGGTTATAATTCACCCCTCCACTTT
TRBJ1-1	TRBV3-1/TRBV3-2	-	-	CASSQSRAEAFF	TGTGCCAGCAGCCAGAGCCGGGCTGAAGCTTTCTTT
TRBJ2-2	TRBV12-3/TRBV12-4	-	-	CASGPNTGELFF	TGTGCCAGCGGGCCGAACACCGGGGAGCTGTTTTTT
TRBJ1-5	TRBV2	TRBD1	few	CASSSLDRGLSNQPQHF	TGTGCCAGCAGTTCCCTGGACAGGGGGCTGAGCAATCAGCCCCAGCATTTT
TRBJ2-2	TRBV11-3	-	-	CASSFNPGATGELFF	TGTGCCAGCAGCTTTAACCCTGGGGCCACCGGGGAGCTGTTTTTT
TRBJ2-7	TRBV6-2/TRBV6-3	TRBD2	-	CASIPKPRGVYEQYF	TGTGCCAGCATCCCCAAACCGCGGGGGGTCTACGAGCAGTACTTC
TRBJ2-3	TRBV29-1	-	-	CSVGEWSSTDTQYF	TGCAGCGTTGGCGAGTGGTCCAGCACAGATACGCAGTATTTT
TRBJ1-2	TRBV28	-	-	CASSQGNNYGYTF	TGTGCCAGCAGTCAGGGGAACAACTATGGCTACACCTTC
TRBJ2-7	TRBV9	TRBD2	-	CASSVGTSGIYEQYF	TGTGCCAGCAGCGTAGGGACTAGCGGGATCTACGAGCAGTACTTC
TRBJ2-1	TRBV9	TRBD2	-	CASSAIAGVMVGSYNEQFF	TGTGCCAGCAGCGCGATAGCGGGAGTCATGGTGGGTTCCTACAATGAGCAGTTCTTC
TRBJ2-2	TRBV29-1	-	-	CSVGAAQAGELFF	TGCAGCGTAGGGGCAGCCCAAGCCGGGGAGCTGTTTTTT
TRBJ1-6	TRBV6-5	-	-	CASSMVGQLNSPLHF	TGTGCCAGCAGTATGGTAGGACAGCTAAATTCACCCCTCCACTTT
TRBJ1-2	TRBV5-6	TRBD1	-	CASSLSTGWGGGYTF	TGTGCCAGCAGCTTGTCGACAGGGTGGGGCGGTGGCTACACCTTC
TRBJ1-1	TRBV28	-	-	CASSAAGTRDEAFF	TGTGCCAGCAGTGCAGCCGGGACAAGAGATGAAGCTTTCTTT
TRBJ1-2	TRBV4-2	TRBD1	few	CASSQDPQGAGYGYTF	TGTGCCAGCAGCCAAGATCCCCAGGGGGCGGGCTATGGCTACACCTTC
TRBJ1-2	TRBV7-9	-	once	CASSVLGGRGNGYTF	TGTGCCAGCAGCGTTCTGGGGGGTCGGGGTAATGGCTACACCTTC
TRBJ2-5	TRBV2	-	-	CASSRQAEVTQYF	TGTGCCAGCAGTCGTCAGGCGGAGGTGACCCAGTACTTC
TRBJ2-3	TRBV19	-	-	CASSMGLVASFSTDTQYF	TGTGCCAGTAGTATGGGGCTAGTCGCCTCATTTAGCACAGATACGCAGTATTTT
TRBJ1-4	TRBV6-5	-	-	CASRRQINEKLFF	TGTGCCAGCAGGAGACAGATAAATGAAAAACTGTTTTTT
TRBJ1-5	TRBV19	-	-	CASSEGRPGGPQHF	TGTGCCAGTAGTGAGGGACGGCCGGGGGGGCCCCAGCATTTT
TRBJ2-1	TRBV24-1	TRBD2	-	CATSDPRDAGGNEQFF	TGTGCCACCAGTGACCCTCGGGACGCGGGGGGCAATGAGCAGTTCTTC
TRBJ2-5	TRBV2	-	-	CASKTGNTLTETQYF	TGTGCCAGCAAGACCGGGAACACCCTGACTGAGACCCAGTACTTC